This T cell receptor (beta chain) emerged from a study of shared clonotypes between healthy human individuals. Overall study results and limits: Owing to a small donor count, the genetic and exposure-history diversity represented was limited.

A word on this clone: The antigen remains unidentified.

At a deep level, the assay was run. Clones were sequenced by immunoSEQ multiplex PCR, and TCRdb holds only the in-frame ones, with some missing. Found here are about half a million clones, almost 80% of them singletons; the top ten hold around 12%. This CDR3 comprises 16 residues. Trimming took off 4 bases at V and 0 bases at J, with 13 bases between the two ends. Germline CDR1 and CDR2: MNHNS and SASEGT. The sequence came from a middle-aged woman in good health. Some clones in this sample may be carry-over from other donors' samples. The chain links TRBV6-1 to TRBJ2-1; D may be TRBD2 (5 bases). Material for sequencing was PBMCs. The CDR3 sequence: CASSVRSASSYNEQFF. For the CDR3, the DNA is TGTGCCAGCAGTGTTCGTAGCGCAAGCTCCTACAATGAGCAGTTCTTC.